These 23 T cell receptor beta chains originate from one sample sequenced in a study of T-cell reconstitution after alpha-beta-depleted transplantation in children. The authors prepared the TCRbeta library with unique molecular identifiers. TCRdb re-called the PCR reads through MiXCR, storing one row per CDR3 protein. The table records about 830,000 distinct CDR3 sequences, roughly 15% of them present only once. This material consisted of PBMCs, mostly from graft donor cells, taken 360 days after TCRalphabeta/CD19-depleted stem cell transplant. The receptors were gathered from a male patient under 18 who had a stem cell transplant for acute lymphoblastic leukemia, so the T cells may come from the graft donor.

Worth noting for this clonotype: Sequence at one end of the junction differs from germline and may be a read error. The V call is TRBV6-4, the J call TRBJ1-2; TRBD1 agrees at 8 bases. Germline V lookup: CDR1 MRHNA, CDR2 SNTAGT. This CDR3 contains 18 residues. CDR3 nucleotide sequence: TGTGCCCGCAGTATACTTGGACAGGGCAATTCCTCTAACTATGGCTACACCTTC. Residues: CARSILGQGNSSNYGYTF.

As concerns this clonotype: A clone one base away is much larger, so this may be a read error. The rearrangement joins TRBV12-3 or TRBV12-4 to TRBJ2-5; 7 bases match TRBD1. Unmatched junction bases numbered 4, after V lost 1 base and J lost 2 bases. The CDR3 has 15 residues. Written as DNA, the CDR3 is TGTGCCAGCAGTTTAGTGGGACAGCCTCAAGAGACCCAGTACTTC. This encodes CASSLVGQPQETQYF.

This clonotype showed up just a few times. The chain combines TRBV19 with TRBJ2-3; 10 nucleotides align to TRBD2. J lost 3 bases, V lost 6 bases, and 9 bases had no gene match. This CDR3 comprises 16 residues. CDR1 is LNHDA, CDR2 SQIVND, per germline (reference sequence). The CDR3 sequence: CASRTSGRMRTDTQYF. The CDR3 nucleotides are TGTGCCAGTAGGACTAGCGGGCGGATGAGAACAGATACGCAGTATTTT.

The CDR3 sequence is CARRVFAADTQYF. The CDR3, as DNA: TGTGCCAGACGGGTTTTCGCGGCAGATACGCAGTATTTT. The chain combines TRBV21-1 with TRBJ2-3. TRBV21-1 is a recognized pseudogene. The CDR3 is made up of 13 amino acids.

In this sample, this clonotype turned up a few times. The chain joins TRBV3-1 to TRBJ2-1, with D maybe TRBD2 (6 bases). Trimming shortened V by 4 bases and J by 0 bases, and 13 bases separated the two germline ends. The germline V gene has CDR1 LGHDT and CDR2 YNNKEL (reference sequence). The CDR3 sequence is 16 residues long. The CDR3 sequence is CASSPNVGGSYNEQFF. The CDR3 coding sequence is TGTGCCAGCAGCCCTAATGTGGGGGGCTCCTACAATGAGCAGTTCTTC.

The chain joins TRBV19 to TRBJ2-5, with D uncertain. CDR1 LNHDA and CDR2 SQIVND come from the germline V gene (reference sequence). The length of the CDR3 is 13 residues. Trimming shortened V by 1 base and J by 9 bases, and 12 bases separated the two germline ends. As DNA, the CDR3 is TGTGCCAGTAGTATAGGACTGACTTTGCCCCAGTACTTC. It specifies CASSIGLTLPQYF. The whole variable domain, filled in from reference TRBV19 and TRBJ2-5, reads DGGITQSPKYLFRKEGQNVTLSCEQNLNHDAMYWYRQDPGQGLRLIYYSQIVNDFQKGDIAEGYSVSREKKESFPLTVTSAQKNPTAFYLCASSIGLTLPQYFGPGTRLLVL.

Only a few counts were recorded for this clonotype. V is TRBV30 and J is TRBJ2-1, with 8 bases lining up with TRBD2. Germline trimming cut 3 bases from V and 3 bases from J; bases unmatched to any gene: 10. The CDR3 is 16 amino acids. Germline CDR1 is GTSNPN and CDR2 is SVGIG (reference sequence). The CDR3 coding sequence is TGTGCCTGGAGGTTAAAAACTAGCGGATACTACAATGAGCAGTTCTTC. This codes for CAWRLKTSGYYNEQFF. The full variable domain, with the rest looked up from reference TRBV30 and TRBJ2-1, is SQTIHQWPATLVQPVGSPLSLECTVEGTSNPNLYWYRQAAGRGLQLLFYSVGIGQISSEVPQNLSASRPQDRQFILSSKKLLLSDSGFYLCAWRLKTSGYYNEQFFGPGTRLTVL.

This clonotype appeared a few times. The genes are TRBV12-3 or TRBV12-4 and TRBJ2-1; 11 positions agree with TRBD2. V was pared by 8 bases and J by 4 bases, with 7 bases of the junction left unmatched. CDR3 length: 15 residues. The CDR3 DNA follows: TGTGCCAGCCGGCGACTAGCGGGACGATACAATGAGCAGTTCTTC. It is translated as CASRRLAGRYNEQFF.

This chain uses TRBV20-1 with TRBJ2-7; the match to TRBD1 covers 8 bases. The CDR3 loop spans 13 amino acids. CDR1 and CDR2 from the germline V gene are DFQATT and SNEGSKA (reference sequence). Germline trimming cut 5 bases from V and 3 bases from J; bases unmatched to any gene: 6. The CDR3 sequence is CSAYPDRDYEQYF. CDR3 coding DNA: TGCAGTGCTTATCCGGACAGGGACTACGAGCAGTACTTC.

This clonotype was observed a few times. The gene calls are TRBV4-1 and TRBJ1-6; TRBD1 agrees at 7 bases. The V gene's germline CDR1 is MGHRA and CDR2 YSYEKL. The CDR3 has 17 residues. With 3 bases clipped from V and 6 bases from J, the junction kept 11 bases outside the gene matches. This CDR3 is CASSQIQGISSNSPLHF. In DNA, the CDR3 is TGCGCCAGCAGCCAGATACAGGGGATTAGTAGTAATTCACCCCTCCACTTT.

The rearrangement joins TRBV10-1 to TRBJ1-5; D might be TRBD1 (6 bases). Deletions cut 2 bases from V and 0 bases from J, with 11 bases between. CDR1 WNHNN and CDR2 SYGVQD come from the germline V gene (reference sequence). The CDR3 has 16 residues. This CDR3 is CASSERLTGSNQPQHF. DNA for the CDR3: TGCGCCAGCAGTGAGCGATTGACAGGTAGCAATCAGCCCCAGCATTTT.

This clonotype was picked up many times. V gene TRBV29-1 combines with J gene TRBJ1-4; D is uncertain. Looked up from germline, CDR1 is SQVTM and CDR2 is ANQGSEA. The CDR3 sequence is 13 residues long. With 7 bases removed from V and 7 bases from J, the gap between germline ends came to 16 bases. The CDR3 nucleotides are TGCAGCGGCCTACAAGGGAGCGGTGAAAAACTGTTTTTT. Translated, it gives CSGLQGSGEKLFF.

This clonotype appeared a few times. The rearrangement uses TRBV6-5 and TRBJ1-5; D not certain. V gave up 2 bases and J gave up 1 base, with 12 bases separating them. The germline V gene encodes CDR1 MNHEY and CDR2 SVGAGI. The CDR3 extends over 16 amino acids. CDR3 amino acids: CASSYTSSMSNQPQHF. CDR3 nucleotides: TGTGCCAGCAGTTACACCTCTTCGATGAGCAATCAGCCCCAGCATTTT.

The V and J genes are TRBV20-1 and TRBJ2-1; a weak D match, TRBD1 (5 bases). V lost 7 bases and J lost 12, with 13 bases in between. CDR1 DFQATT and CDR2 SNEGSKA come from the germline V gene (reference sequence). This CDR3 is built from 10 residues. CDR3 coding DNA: TGCAGTGTTACTGGGGCTGGGCAGTTCTTC. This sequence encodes CSVTGAGQFF.

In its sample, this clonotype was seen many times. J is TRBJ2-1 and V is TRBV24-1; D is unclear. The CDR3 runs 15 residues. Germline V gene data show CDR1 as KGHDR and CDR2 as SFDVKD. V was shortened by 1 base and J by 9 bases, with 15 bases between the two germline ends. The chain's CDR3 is CATSDFNRPDGEQFF. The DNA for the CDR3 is TGTGCCACCAGTGATTTCAACCGACCCGATGGTGAGCAGTTCTTC.

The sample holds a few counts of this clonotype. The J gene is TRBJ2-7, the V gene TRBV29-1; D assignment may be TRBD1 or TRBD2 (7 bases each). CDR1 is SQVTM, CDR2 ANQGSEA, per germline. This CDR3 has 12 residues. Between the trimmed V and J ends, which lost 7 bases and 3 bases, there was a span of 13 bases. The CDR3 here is CSADREGYEQYF. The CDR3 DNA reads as TGCAGCGCAGACAGGGAGGGCTACGAGCAGTACTTC.

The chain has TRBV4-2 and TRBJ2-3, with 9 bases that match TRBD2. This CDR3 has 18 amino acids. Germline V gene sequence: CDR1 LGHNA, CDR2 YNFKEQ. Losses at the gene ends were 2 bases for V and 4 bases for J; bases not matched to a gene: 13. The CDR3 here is CASSQSRREGKRADTQYF. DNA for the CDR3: TGTGCCAGCAGCCAATCAAGGCGGGAGGGAAAAAGGGCAGATACGCAGTATTTT.

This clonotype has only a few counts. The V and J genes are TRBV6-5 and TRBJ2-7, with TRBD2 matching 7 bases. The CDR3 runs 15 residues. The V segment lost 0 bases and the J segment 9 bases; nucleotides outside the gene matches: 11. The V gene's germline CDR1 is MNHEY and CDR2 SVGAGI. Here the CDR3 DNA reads TGTGCCAGCAGTTACTCATCCGTTGGGGGGGAGAGGCAGTACTTC. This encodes CASSYSSVGGERQYF.

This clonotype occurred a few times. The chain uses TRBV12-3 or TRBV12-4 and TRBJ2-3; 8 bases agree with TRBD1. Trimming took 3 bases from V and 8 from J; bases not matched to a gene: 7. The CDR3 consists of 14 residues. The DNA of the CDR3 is TGTGCCAGCAGTTTTAGGCAGGGGGCCGGTACGCAGTATTTT. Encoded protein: CASSFRQGAGTQYF.

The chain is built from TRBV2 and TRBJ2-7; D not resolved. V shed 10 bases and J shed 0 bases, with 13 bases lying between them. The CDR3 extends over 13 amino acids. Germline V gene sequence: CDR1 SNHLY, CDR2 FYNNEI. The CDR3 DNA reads TGTGCCACCCAGTTTGGAAACTCCTACGAGCAGTACTTC. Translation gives CATQFGNSYEQYF.

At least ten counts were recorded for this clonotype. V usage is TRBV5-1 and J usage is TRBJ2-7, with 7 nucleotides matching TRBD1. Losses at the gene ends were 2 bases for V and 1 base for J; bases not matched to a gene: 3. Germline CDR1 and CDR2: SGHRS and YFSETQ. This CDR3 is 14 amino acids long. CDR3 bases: TGCGCCAGCAGCTTAGGGGGACAGTCCTACGAGCAGTACTTC. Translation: CASSLGGQSYEQYF.

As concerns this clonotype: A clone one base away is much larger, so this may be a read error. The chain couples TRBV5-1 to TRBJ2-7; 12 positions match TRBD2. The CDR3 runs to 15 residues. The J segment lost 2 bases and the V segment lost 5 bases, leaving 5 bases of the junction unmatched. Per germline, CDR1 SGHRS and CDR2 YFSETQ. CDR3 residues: CASRAGLAGTYEQYF. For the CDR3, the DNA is TGCGCCAGCAGGGCCGGACTAGCGGGAACCTACGAGCAGTACTTC. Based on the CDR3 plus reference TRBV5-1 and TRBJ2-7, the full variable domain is KAGVTQTPRYLIKTRGQQVTLSCSPISGHRSVSWYQQTPGQGLQFLFEYFSETQRNKGNFPGRFSGRQFSNSRSEMNVSTLELGDSALYLCASRAGLAGTYEQYFGPGTRLTVT.

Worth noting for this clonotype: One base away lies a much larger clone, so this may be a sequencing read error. CDR3 in amino acids: CSARHGYEQYF. The DNA of the CDR3 is TGCAGTGCTAGGCATGGCTACGAGCAGTACTTC. The chain couples TRBV20-1 to TRBJ2-7; D unclear. Germline V lookup: CDR1 DFQATT, CDR2 SNEGSKA (reference sequence). The V and J ends lost 3 bases and 3 bases respectively, with 6 bases between them. This CDR3 region has 11 residues.